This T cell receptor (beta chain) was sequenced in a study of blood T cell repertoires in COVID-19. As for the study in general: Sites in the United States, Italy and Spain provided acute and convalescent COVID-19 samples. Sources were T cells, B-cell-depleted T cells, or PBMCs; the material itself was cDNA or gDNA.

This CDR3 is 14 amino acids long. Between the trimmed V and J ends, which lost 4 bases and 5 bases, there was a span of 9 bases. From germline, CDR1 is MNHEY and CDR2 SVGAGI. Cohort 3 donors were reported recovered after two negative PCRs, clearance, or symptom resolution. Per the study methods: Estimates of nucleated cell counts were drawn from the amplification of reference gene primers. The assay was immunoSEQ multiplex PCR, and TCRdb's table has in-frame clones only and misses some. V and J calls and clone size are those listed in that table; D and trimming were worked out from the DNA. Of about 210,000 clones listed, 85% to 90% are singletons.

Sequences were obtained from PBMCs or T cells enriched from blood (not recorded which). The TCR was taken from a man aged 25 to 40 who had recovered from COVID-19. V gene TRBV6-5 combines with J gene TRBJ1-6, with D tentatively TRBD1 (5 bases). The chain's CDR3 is CASSLQGDNSPLHF. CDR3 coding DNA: TGTGCCAGCAGTTTGCAAGGGGATAATTCACCCCTCCACTTT.